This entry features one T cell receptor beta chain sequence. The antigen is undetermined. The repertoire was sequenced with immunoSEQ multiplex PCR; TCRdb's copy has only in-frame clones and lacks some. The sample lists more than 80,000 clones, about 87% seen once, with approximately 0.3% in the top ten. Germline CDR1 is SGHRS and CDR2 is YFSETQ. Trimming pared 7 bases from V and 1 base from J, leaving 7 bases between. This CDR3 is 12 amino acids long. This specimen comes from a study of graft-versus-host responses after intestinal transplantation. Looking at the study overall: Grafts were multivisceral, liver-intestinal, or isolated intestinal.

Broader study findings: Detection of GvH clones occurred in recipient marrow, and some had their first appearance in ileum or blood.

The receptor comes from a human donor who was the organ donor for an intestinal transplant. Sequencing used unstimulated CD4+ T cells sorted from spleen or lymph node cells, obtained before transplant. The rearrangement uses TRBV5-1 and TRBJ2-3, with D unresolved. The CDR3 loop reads CASRLGTDTQYF. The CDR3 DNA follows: TGCGCCAGCCGTCTCGGCACAGATACGCAGTATTTT.